One and the same sample provided the 4 T cell receptor beta chains below, sequenced in a study of blood T cell repertoires in COVID-19. Profiling relied on immunoSEQ multiplex PCR, and the TCRdb table lists in-frame clones only, not all of them. The table shows approximately 44,000 clones, with 92% occurring only once. Sequenced input: peripheral blood. These receptors came from a human donor in a cohort sampled during active COVID-19.

This rearrangement joins TRBV19 to TRBJ2-3; no reliable D call. V dropped 5 bases and J dropped 4 bases, with 16 bases sitting between them. Germline V gene data show CDR1 as LNHDA and CDR2 as SQIVND (reference sequence). This CDR3 has 15 amino acids. The CDR3 DNA reads TGTGCCAGTAGTCCCCCACGAGACCTAGCAGATACGCAGTATTTT. Protein product: CASSPPRDLADTQYF.

This chain connects TRBV5-6 to TRBJ1-2; 7 nucleotides match TRBD1. Losses at the gene ends were 4 bases for V and 5 bases for J; bases not matched to a gene: 5. The CDR3 loop spans 13 amino acids. Germline values: CDR1 SGHDT, CDR2 YYEEEE. Written as DNA, the CDR3 is TGTGCCAGCAGCCCCGGACAGGTTTATGGCTACACCTTC. This translates into CASSPGQVYGYTF.

The CDR3 DNA reads TGCGCCAGCAGCGGTCTAGCGGGGGTATCGCAGTTCTTC. Protein product: CASSGLAGVSQFF. V usage is TRBV10-1 and J usage is TRBJ2-1, with TRBD2 identical over 10 bases. Trimming took 6 bases from V and 12 from J; bases not matched to a gene: 8. The CDR3 sequence is 13 residues long. The germline CDR1 and CDR2 sequences are WNHNN and SYGVQD (reference sequence).

The chain uses TRBV7-6 and TRBJ1-1; a weak D match, TRBD1 (5 bases). Germline V lookup: CDR1 SGHVS, CDR2 FNYEAQ. Trimming stripped 3 bases from V and 3 bases from J, with 8 bases between. This CDR3 comprises 13 residues. The CDR3 DNA reads as TGTGCCAGCAGCTTTGGGGGGGACACTGAAGCTTTCTTT. Translated: CASSFGGDTEAFF.